This T cell receptor (beta chain) was sequenced in a study of human CD8 memory T cell subsets. Study observations and caveats: Stem-like memory and precursor exhausted T cells had similarly high diversity, unlike effector memory cells. Few clonotypes were shared between stem-like memory and precursor exhausted T cells.

This CDR3 spans 14 amino acids. The germline gives CDR1 SGHTA, CDR2 FQGTGA. TPEX cells were CCR7+ PD-1+ TIGIT+ early memory CD8+ T cells with exhausted-like traits. Each subset gave duplicate vials of about 140,000 sorted CD8+ T cells for RNA. UMI-labeled 5' RACE generated the TCR beta libraries. TCRdb reprocessed the 5' RACE reads and stores each CDR3 protein as one record, lacking DNA. This sample's table reports about 6,500 distinct CDR3 sequences. Of note for this clonotype: Its antigen is currently unknown.

The chain combines TRBV7-3 with TRBJ1-1; TCRdb picks TRBD1, but there is no DNA to check that call. The clonotype originates from a human donor in good health. The sequenced sample consisted of CD8+ T cells from PBMCs. The CDR3 loop is CASSLSAGYTEAFF.